This entry lists 26 T cell receptor beta chains sequenced from one sample in a study of Graves' ophthalmopathy and Graves' hyperthyroidism. Investigators amplified TCR beta CDR3 regions from RNA transcripts. First-round RT-PCR relied on HTBI primers, and a second-round multiplex PCR came next. TCRdb redid the calling of the multiplex PCR reads with MiXCR, one entry per CDR3 protein. Of about 740,000 distinct CDR3 sequences in the sample, 40% were seen once. The specimen sequenced was peripheral blood. These receptors originate from an adult man with Graves' ophthalmopathy.

This clonotype was counted a few times. J is TRBJ2-7 and V is TRBV11-2; D tentatively fits TRBD1 or TRBD2 (5 bases each). This CDR3 is built from 13 residues. The germline gives CDR1 SGHAT, CDR2 FQNNGV. V lost 6 bases and J lost 2, with 11 bases in between. The CDR3 DNA reads as TGTGCCAGCAGGGGACCGCAAACCTACGAGCAGTACTTC. It encodes CASRGPQTYEQYF.

The chain uses TRBV20-1 and TRBJ2-7; 9 bases agree with TRBD2. Germline V gives CDR1 DFQATT, CDR2 SNEGSKA (reference sequence). The CDR3 has 16 residues. V lost 6 bases to trimming and J lost 6 bases; unmatched junction nucleotides: 18. This CDR3 reads CSAKRARLAAFGEQYF. DNA of the CDR3: TGCAGTGCCAAACGAGCGAGACTAGCGGCGTTCGGCGAGCAGTACTTC.

J is TRBJ2-5 and V is TRBV20-1; possibly TRBD2 for D (5 bases). V lost 3 bases, J lost 2 bases, and 13 bases lay in between. In germline, CDR1 is DFQATT, CDR2 SNEGSKA (reference sequence). This CDR3 has 14 amino acids. CDR3: CSASRGLIQETQYF. For the CDR3, the DNA is TGCAGTGCTAGCCGGGGTCTCATACAAGAGACCCAGTACTTC.

The chain couples TRBV9 to TRBJ2-5, with TRBD2 matching 8 bases. With 3 bases clipped from V and 1 base from J, the junction kept 5 bases outside the gene matches. The CDR3 covers 15 residues. Germline CDR1 SGDLS, CDR2 YYNGEE. CDR3 amino acids: CASSGSGTVQETQYF. DNA of the CDR3: TGTGCCAGCAGCGGTAGCGGGACCGTCCAAGAGACCCAGTACTTC.

As regards this clonotype: Since the CDR3 does not end with the conserved phenylalanine or tryptophan, this likely comes from a read error. It is unclear where the CDR3 begins or ends on the DNA, so no DNA is shown, and the CDR3 is as TCRdb lists it. The V gene is TRBV7-2, the J gene TRBJ2-6. The CDR3 is made up of 8 amino acids, end residues included. Germline CDR1 is SGHTA and CDR2 is FQGNSA. The CDR3 sequence is CASSPDLT.

This chain uses TRBV24-1 with TRBJ1-5; TRBD1 matches at 9 bases. CDR1 and CDR2 from the germline V gene are KGHDR and SFDVKD. The junction had 11 bases not matched to a gene; V was cut back by 7 bases and J by 2 bases. CDR3 length: 17 residues. Here the CDR3 DNA reads TGTGCCACCAGAGACCTACAGGGGGCAGGGGGCAATCAGCCCCAGCATTTT. Translating gives CATRDLQGAGGNQPQHF.

This clonotype was detected only a few times. In DNA, the CDR3 is TGTGCCAGCAGCTCAACTACCTCGTCCTATGGCTACACCTTC. This gives the protein CASSSTTSSYGYTF. The chain carries TRBV24-1 and TRBJ1-2; D is unclear. Looked up from germline, CDR1 is KGHDR and CDR2 is SFDVKD. Trimming cost V 11 bases and J 4 bases, with 19 bases left between them. The CDR3 runs to 14 residues.

This clonotype was counted only a few times. The chain links TRBV7-9 to TRBJ2-5; possibly TRBD1 or TRBD2 for D (5 bases each). V was shortened by 1 base and J by 1 base, with 7 bases between the two germline ends. CDR1 and CDR2 from the germline V gene are SEHNR and FQNEAQ (reference sequence). This CDR3 has 14 residues. CDR3 bases: TGTGCCAGCAGCTTAGAGGGACGCCAAGAGACCCAGTACTTC. Its translation: CASSLEGRQETQYF. The entire variable domain, with the rest obtained from reference TRBV7-9 and TRBJ2-5, is as follows: DTGVSQNPRHKITKRGQNVTFRCDPISEHNRLYWYRQTLGQGPEFLTYFQNEAQLEKSRLLSDRFSAERPKGSFSTLEIQRTEQGDSAMYLCASSLEGRQETQYFGPGTRLLVL.

This chain joins TRBV9 and TRBJ1-1; D is unresolved. This CDR3 comprises 11 residues. Looked up from germline, CDR1 is SGDLS and CDR2 is YYNGEE. V was pared by 4 bases and J by 8 bases, with 9 bases between. CDR3 sequence (DNA): TGTGCCAGCAGCCAAACAGACGAAGCTTTCTTT. Translation: CASSQTDEAFF.

Regarding this clonotype: The junction departs from germline at one end; a sequencing error may be responsible. The chain carries TRBV7-3 and TRBJ2-5; 14 nucleotides line up with TRBD2. This CDR3 spans 16 amino acids. Germline V lookup: CDR1 SGHTA, CDR2 FQGTGA. The CDR3 DNA sequence: TGCGCCAGCAGCCATTTGGGACTAGCGGGAGAAGAGACCCAGTACTTC. Protein: CASSHLGLAGEETQYF.

This clonotype has only a few counts. The chain is built from TRBV9 and TRBJ1-1; D is uncertain. Trimming shortened V by 4 bases and J by 1 base, and 17 bases separated the two germline ends. The CDR3 sequence is 16 residues long. Germline CDR1 SGDLS, CDR2 YYNGEE. The CDR3 nucleotides are TGTGCCAGCAGCCCGACTGGTGGGGTTTCGAACACTGAAGCTTTCTTT. It codes for CASSPTGGVSNTEAFF.

The rearrangement links TRBV20-1 to TRBJ1-1; 8 bases map to TRBD1. This CDR3 has 14 residues. J lost 4 bases, V lost 0 bases, and 4 bases had no gene match. CDR1 and CDR2 (germline): DFQATT, SNEGSKA (reference sequence). DNA for the CDR3: TGCAGTGCTAGAGATGGAACAGGGGGCACTGAAGCTTTCTTT. Translated, it gives CSARDGTGGTEAFF.

The chain uses TRBV9 and TRBJ1-4; 8 bases are shared with TRBD1. The V segment lost 0 bases and the J segment 15 bases; nucleotides outside the gene matches: 4. In germline, CDR1 is SGDLS, CDR2 YYNGEE. There are 12 residues in the CDR3. The CDR3 DNA reads as TGTGCCAGCAGCGTAGGGGACAGGCGATTGTTTTTT. It translates to CASSVGDRRLFF.

At least ten counts were recorded for this clonotype. The chain uses TRBV2 and TRBJ1-2, with D hard to call. The ends were cut back, 1 base at V and 2 bases at J, with 5 bases in the middle. CDR1 is SNHLY and CDR2 is FYNNEI in the germline V gene. This CDR3 spans 13 amino acids. DNA for the CDR3: TGTGCCAGCAGTGAAGGGTGGAACTATGGCTACACCTTC. Its protein is CASSEGWNYGYTF. The full variable domain, with the rest looked up from reference TRBV2 and TRBJ1-2, is EPEVTQTPSHQVTQMGQEVILRCVPISNHLYFYWYRQILGQKVEFLVSFYNNEISEKSEIFDDQFSVERPDGSNFTLKIRSTKLEDSAMYFCASSEGWNYGYTFGSGTRLTVV.

The rearrangement joins TRBV25-1 to TRBJ2-5; the D gene is possibly TRBD1 (5 bases). The CDR3 length is 16 residues. Germline V CDR1 and CDR2: MGHDK, SYGVNS. Trimming left V 2 bases short and J 3 bases short, with 16 bases between. Here the CDR3 reads CASSENNRGPKETQYF. The CDR3 DNA follows: TGTGCCAGCAGTGAAAATAATAGGGGCCCTAAAGAGACCCAGTACTTC.

The chain uses TRBV13 and TRBJ2-2; D is uncertain. There are 15 residues in the CDR3. Trimming left V 4 bases short and J 6 bases short, with 15 bases between. Germline V lookup: CDR1 PRHDT, CDR2 FYEKMQ (reference sequence). The CDR3 loop is CASSSSSDSAGELFF. The CDR3 nucleotides are TGTGCCAGCAGCTCCAGCAGTGATAGTGCCGGGGAGCTGTTTTTT.

J is TRBJ1-3 and V is TRBV7-9; perhaps TRBD1 as D (6 bases). The CDR3 runs to 17 residues. V was shortened by 0 bases and J by 4 bases, with 16 bases between the two germline ends. CDR1 is SEHNR, CDR2 FQNEAQ, per germline (reference sequence). For the CDR3, the DNA is TGTGCCAGCAGCTTAGCCCGACAGGCCCCTCGGGGAAACACCATATATTTT. Translated, it gives CASSLARQAPRGNTIYF.

This clonotype showed up many times. The chain is built from TRBV15 and TRBJ1-6; a weak D match, TRBD1 (5 bases). Between the trimmed V and J ends, which lost 0 bases and 7 bases, there was a span of 10 bases. The germline V gene has CDR1 LNHNV and CDR2 YYDKDF (reference sequence). The CDR3 covers 15 residues. Written as DNA, the CDR3 is TGTGCCACCAGCAGAGATAGGACACCAAATTCACCCCTCCACTTT. It encodes CATSRDRTPNSPLHF.

This clonotype has a handful of counts. The chain employs TRBV7-2 and TRBJ2-5; D gene uncertain. Germline V CDR1 and CDR2: SGHTA, FQGNSA. Trimming cost V 5 bases and J 4 bases, with 20 bases left between them. The CDR3 is 16 residues long. CDR3 bases: TGTGCCAGCAGCCGACGGATAGTTCTTCTTCCAGAGACCCAGTACTTC. This sequence encodes CASSRRIVLLPETQYF.

This clonotype showed up just a few times. This sequence joins TRBV20-1 and TRBJ2-7; 7 nucleotides match TRBD2. Germline loops: CDR1 DFQATT, CDR2 SNEGSKA (reference sequence). The CDR3 sequence is 15 residues long. J lost 0 bases, V lost 0 bases, and 5 bases had no gene match. The CDR3 DNA reads as TGCAGTGCTAGAGATAGTGGGAGGGCCTCCTACGAGCAGTACTTC. Its translation: CSARDSGRASYEQYF.

With respect to this clonotype: The junction departs from germline at one end; a sequencing error may be responsible. V is TRBV10-3 and J is TRBJ1-3, with D possibly TRBD1 on 5 matching bases. Germline V gene sequence: CDR1 ENHRY, CDR2 SYGVKD. CDR3 length: 13 residues. CDR3: CASSLIRANTIYF. CDR3 nucleotide sequence: TGTGCCAGCAGTCTCATCAGGGCAAACACCATATATTTT.

This clonotype showed up many times. The chain links TRBV19 to TRBJ1-2; 9 bases fit TRBD1. Germline-derived CDR1 and CDR2 are LNHDA and SQIVND (reference sequence). V was pared by 9 bases and J by 0 bases, with 2 bases of the junction left unmatched. The CDR3 length is 13 residues. CDR3 in DNA: TGTGCCAGCGACAGGGGGACTAACTATGGCTACACCTTC. It is translated as CASDRGTNYGYTF.

The chain carries TRBV7-2 and TRBJ2-2, with TRBD2 matching over 9 bases. Germline V gives CDR1 SGHTA, CDR2 FQGNSA. Unmatched junction bases numbered 12, after V lost 5 bases and J lost 5 bases. This CDR3 region has 17 residues. For the CDR3, the DNA is TGTGCCAGCAGCCAAGATGGGCTAGCGGGATGGACCGGGGAGCTGTTTTTT. It specifies CASSQDGLAGWTGELFF.

CDR3 residues: CASSLLGRGLDQPQHF. The CDR3 bases are TGTGCCAGCAGCCTGCTGGGACGAGGGTTAGATCAGCCCCAGCATTTT. The rearrangement links TRBV7-8 to TRBJ1-5; TRBD1 might be the D (5 bases). Germline values: CDR1 SGHVS, CDR2 FQNEAQ. V was shortened by 5 bases and J by 5 bases, with 19 bases between the two germline ends. The CDR3 sequence is 16 residues long.

The V gene is TRBV7-9, the J gene TRBJ2-7, with a weak D call TRBD2 (7 bases). This CDR3 has 15 residues. Trimming cost V 4 bases and J 7 bases, with 20 bases left between them. CDR1 and CDR2 (germline): SEHNR, FQNEAQ (reference sequence). The CDR3 DNA sequence: TGTGCCAGCAGCTCACAGGGAGGGTCGGCGTGGGAGCAGTACTTC. It encodes CASSSQGGSAWEQYF.

There are many counts of this clonotype. The rearrangement uses TRBV11-2 and TRBJ1-2; no definite D call. Trimming stripped 6 bases from V and 1 base from J, with 3 bases between. The CDR3 covers 11 residues. Germline CDR1 reads SGHAT; CDR2 reads FQNNGV. CDR3 sequence reads: CASSHNYGYTF. CDR3 bases: TGTGCCAGCAGTCATAACTATGGCTACACCTTC.